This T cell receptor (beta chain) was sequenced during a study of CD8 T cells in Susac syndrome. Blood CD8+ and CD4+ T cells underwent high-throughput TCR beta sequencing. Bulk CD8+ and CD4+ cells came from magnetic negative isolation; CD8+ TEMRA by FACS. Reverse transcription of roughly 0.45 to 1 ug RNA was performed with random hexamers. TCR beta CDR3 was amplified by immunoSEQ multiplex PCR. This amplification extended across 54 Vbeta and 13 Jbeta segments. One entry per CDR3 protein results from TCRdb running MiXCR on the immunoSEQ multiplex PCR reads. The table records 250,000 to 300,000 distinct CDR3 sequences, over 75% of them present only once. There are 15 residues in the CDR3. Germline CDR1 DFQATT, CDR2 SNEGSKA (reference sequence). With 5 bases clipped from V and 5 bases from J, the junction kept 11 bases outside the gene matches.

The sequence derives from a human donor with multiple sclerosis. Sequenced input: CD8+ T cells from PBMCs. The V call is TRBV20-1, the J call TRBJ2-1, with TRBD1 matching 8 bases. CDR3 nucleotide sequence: TGCAGTGCTCGAGGACAGGGAATCCCGAACAATGAGCAGTTCTTC. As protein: CSARGQGIPNNEQFF.